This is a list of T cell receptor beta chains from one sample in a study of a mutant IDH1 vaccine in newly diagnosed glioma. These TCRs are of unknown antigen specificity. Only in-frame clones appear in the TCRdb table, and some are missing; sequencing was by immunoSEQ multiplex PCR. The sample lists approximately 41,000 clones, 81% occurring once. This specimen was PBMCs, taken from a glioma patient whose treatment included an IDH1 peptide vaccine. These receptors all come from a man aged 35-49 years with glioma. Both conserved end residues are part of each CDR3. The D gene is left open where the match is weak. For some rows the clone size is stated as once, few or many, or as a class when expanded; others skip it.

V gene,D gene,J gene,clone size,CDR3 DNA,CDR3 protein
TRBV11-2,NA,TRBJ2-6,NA,TGTGCCAGCAGCCCAGAGCGGGTTGGGGCCAACGTCCTGACTTTC,CASSPERVGANVLTF
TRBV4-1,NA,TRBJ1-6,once,TGCGCCAGCAGCCGCCTGTCAGGGGAACGGAATTCACCCCTCCACTTT,CASSRLSGERNSPLHF
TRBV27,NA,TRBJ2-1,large,TGTGCCAGCAGTTTATCGGGGCCTACGTACAATGAGCAGTTCTTC,CASSLSGPTYNEQFF
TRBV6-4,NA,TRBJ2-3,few,TGTGCCAGCAGTGACATGGCGGGCGGCACAGATACGCAGTATTTT,CASSDMAGGTDTQYF
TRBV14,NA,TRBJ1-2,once,TGTGCCAGCAGCCAAGGGGCGATCTATGGCTACACCTTC,CASSQGAIYGYTF
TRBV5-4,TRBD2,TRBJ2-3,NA,TGTGCCAGCAGCCCCGGGGGGGCGGGGACAGATACGCAGTATTTT,CASSPGGAGTDTQYF
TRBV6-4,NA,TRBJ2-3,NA,TGTGCCAGCAGTGACGGGGGCACAGATACGCAGTATTTT,CASSDGGTDTQYF
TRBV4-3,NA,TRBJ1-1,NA,TGCGCCAGCAGCCAAGATTTGCAGGGGAACACTGAAGCTTTCTTT,CASSQDLQGNTEAFF
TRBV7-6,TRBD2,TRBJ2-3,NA,TGTGCCAGCAGCCAAGGGCCTAGCGGAAAGACAGATACGCAGTATTTT,CASSQGPSGKTDTQYF
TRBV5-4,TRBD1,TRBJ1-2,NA,TGTGCCAGCAGCGCGACAGGGGGCTGGTATGGCTACACCTTC,CASSATGGWYGYTF
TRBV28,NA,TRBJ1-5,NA,TGTGCCAGCAGTTCGATTGGCAGGGGATTCAATCAGCCCCAGCATTTT,CASSSIGRGFNQPQHF
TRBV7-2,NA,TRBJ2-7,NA,TGTGCCAGCAGCCTTAACAGTTTCTCCTACGAGCAGTACTTC,CASSLNSFSYEQYF
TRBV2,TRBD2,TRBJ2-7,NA,TGTGCCAGCAGTGAAAGGGTTAGCGGGGTTTACGAGCAGTACTTC,CASSERVSGVYEQYF
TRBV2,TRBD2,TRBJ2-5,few,TGTGCCAGCACCGAGCGGGGGATCCAAGAGACCCAGTACTTC,CASTERGIQETQYF
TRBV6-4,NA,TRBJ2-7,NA,TGTGCCAGCAAAGTAACCGCTAGCTCCTACGAGCAGTACTTC,CASKVTASSYEQYF
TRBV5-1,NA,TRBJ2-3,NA,TGCGCCAGCACCCGGAGGGCGGGAGATACGCAGTATTTT,CASTRRAGDTQYF
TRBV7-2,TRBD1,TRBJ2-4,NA,TGTGCCAGCAGCTTAGGCACACCGGGACAGAGAGGAAACATTCAGTACTTC,CASSLGTPGQRGNIQYF
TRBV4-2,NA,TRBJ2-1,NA,TGTGCCAGCAGCCCCTTTGAGAGACTAGGGGGCAATGAGCAGTTCTTC,CASSPFERLGGNEQFF
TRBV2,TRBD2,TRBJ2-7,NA,TGTGCCAGCAGTGTGACTAGCGGGGAGTACGAGCAGTACTTC,CASSVTSGEYEQYF
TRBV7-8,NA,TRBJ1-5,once,TGTGCCAGCACCCCGGGAGGGCAGCGACCCCAGCATTTT,CASTPGGQRPQHF
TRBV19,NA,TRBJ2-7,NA,TGTGCCAGTAGTATAGAGGACAGAAGGGACTACGAGCAGTACTTC,CASSIEDRRDYEQYF
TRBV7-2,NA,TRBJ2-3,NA,TGTGCCAGCAGCTCTACCACAGATACGCAGTATTTT,CASSSTTDTQYF